A selection of T cell receptor beta chains follows, all from one sample in a study of shared clonotypes between healthy human individuals. Profiling relied on immunoSEQ multiplex PCR, and the TCRdb table lists in-frame clones only, not all of them. The table lists approximately 1.5 million clones, 98% of them singletons. The sequenced material came from naive CD4+ T cells sorted from blood. The receptor set was obtained from a man in his thirties or forties in good health. Each CDR3 is given with its conserved first and last residue. D genes are given only for firm matches. The listing skips clone size in some rows; elsewhere it reads once, few, many or a size class.

TRBJ1-5	NA	TRBV18	NA	CASGRDMNQPQHF	TGTGCCAGCGGCCGGGACATGAATCAGCCCCAGCATTTT
TRBJ2-2	TRBD2	TRBV28	NA	CASSLTSVGELFF	TGTGCCAGCAGTCTAACTAGCGTCGGGGAGCTGTTTTTT
TRBJ2-1	TRBD2	TRBV27	NA	CASSSDIETSGRWGEQFF	TGTGCCAGCAGTTCCGATATCGAGACTAGCGGGAGATGGGGTGAGCAGTTCTTC
TRBJ2-3	TRBD2	TRBV19	once	CASSRHETSGRAVDTQYF	TGTGCCAGTAGCCGACATGAGACTAGCGGGAGGGCCGTAGATACGCAGTATTTT
TRBJ1-2	NA	TRBV5-1	once	CASSLGLSAQSANYGYTF	TGCGCCAGCAGCTTGGGTCTGTCGGCACAGAGCGCTAACTATGGCTACACCTTC
TRBJ1-4	TRBD1	TRBV4-1	NA	CASSQDSGQGVGEKLFF	TGCGCCAGCAGCCAAGATTCGGGACAGGGAGTAGGTGAAAAACTGTTTTTT
TRBJ2-1	TRBD2	TRBV18	NA	CASSPGLAGGYEQFF	TGTGCCAGCTCGCCGGGACTAGCGGGAGGCTATGAGCAGTTCTTC
TRBJ2-7	TRBD1	TRBV5-4	NA	CASSLARQGRPSYEQYF	TGTGCCAGCAGCTTGGCTAGACAGGGGCGACCCTCCTACGAGCAGTACTTC
TRBJ1-3	NA	TRBV11-2	NA	CASSITTYGSGNTIYF	TGTGCCAGCAGCATCACCACCTACGGCTCTGGAAACACCATATATTTT
TRBJ2-1	TRBD2	TRBV25-1	NA	CASSEGLAGYNEQFF	TGTGCCAGCAGTGAAGGGTTAGCGGGTTACAATGAGCAGTTCTTC
TRBJ1-5	NA	TRBV5-6	NA	CASSLAGGGNSNQPQHF	TGTGCCAGCAGCTTGGCCGGGGGCGGCAATAGCAATCAGCCCCAGCATTTT
TRBJ1-2	NA	TRBV29-1	NA	CSVLGPAGYTF	TGCAGCGTGTTGGGTCCGGCTGGCTACACCTTC
TRBJ1-1	NA	TRBV20-1	NA	CSAPPPGFF	TGCAGTGCGCCCCCCCCAGGTTTCTTT
TRBJ2-2	TRBD1	TRBV28	NA	CASSSGPGTGMPNTGELFF	TGTGCCAGCAGCTCAGGTCCCGGGACAGGTATGCCGAACACCGGGGAGCTGTTTTTT
TRBJ2-7	TRBD1	TRBV6-5	NA	CASRAGTGGSYEQYF	TGTGCCAGCAGGGCCGGGACAGGGGGATCCTACGAGCAGTACTTC
TRBJ2-7	TRBD1	TRBV10-3	NA	CAISLDRATYEQYF	TGTGCCATCAGCCTAGACAGGGCTACCTACGAGCAGTACTTC
TRBJ2-7	NA	TRBV7-2	NA	CASSSGGLAGEQYF	TGTGCCAGCAGCTCGGGCGGGCTAGCCGGCGAGCAGTACTTC
TRBJ2-5	TRBD2	TRBV7-2	NA	CASSLILAGQETQYF	TGTGCCAGCAGCTTGATTCTAGCGGGACAAGAGACCCAGTACTTC
TRBJ1-3	NA	TRBV10-3	NA	CAVWGGYAGNTIYF	TGTGCCGTTTGGGGGGGGTATGCTGGAAACACCATATATTTT
TRBJ2-2	NA	TRBV18	NA	CASSPVPGELFF	TGTGCCAGCTCACCAGTTCCCGGGGAGCTGTTTTTT
TRBJ2-3	TRBD2	TRBV11-1	NA	CASSLALGGSSDTQYF	TGTGCCAGCAGCTTAGCTCTTGGCGGGAGTTCAGATACGCAGTATTTT
TRBJ1-3	NA	TRBV29-1	NA	CSVAPGDTIYF	TGCAGCGTTGCGCCAGGCGACACCATATATTTT
TRBJ1-1	NA	TRBV5-1	NA	CASSSDRPGTEAFF	TGCGCCAGCAGCTCGGACAGACCGGGGACTGAAGCTTTCTTT
TRBJ1-2	NA	TRBV7-2	NA	CASSFRGVGYGYTF	TGTGCCAGCAGCTTCCGAGGGGTCGGCTATGGCTACACCTTC
TRBJ2-2	NA	TRBV5-6	once	CASSFGFTGELFF	TGTGCCAGCAGCTTTGGTTTTACCGGGGAGCTGTTTTTT
TRBJ2-1	NA	TRBV7-2	NA	CASSFSPGVGEQFF	TGTGCCAGCAGCTTTTCGCCAGGCGTAGGTGAGCAGTTCTTC
TRBJ1-2	TRBD1	TRBV25-1	NA	CASTGGTYGYTF	TGTGCCAGCACAGGGGGAACATATGGCTACACCTTC
TRBJ1-1	NA	TRBV7-2	NA	CASSLGGVMNTEAFF	TGTGCCAGCAGCTTAGGTGGAGTCATGAACACTGAAGCTTTCTTT
TRBJ2-7	NA	TRBV9	NA	CASSVGGAVEPYEQYF	TGTGCCAGCAGCGTAGGAGGGGCCGTTGAGCCCTACGAGCAGTACTTC
TRBJ2-7	NA	TRBV6-5	NA	CASRVRGSSYEQYF	TGTGCCAGCAGGGTTAGGGGCTCGTCCTACGAGCAGTACTTC
TRBJ2-7	NA	TRBV18	NA	CASSPPKPPYEQYF	TGTGCCAGCTCACCTCCAAAGCCCCCCTACGAGCAGTACTTC
TRBJ2-7	NA	TRBV6-1	NA	CASSLEGGKIYEQYF	TGTGCCAGCAGCCTTGAGGGGGGGAAGATCTACGAGCAGTACTTC
TRBJ2-2	NA	TRBV28	NA	CASRPAGGTHTGELFF	TGTGCCAGCAGACCAGCGGGCGGGACCCACACCGGGGAGCTGTTTTTT
TRBJ2-1	NA	TRBV6-1	NA	CASSGGLLYNEQFF	TGTGCCAGCAGCGGGGGGCTCCTCTACAATGAGCAGTTCTTC
TRBJ2-7	NA	TRBV15	NA	CATSRKRFGYYEQYF	TGTGCCACCAGCAGAAAGCGGTTTGGTTACTACGAGCAGTACTTC